Included here is one T cell receptor beta chain sequence, with context. What it binds is unknown. Germline trimming cut 1 base from V and 8 bases from J; bases unmatched to any gene: 13. Germline V gene lookup returns CDR1 SEHNR and CDR2 FQNEAQ (reference sequence). The CDR3 totals 17 residues. TCRdb recomputed calls from the 5' RACE reads with MiXCR, one row per CDR3 protein. The sample has 45,000 to 60,000 distinct CDR3 sequences, approximately 25% seen once. Findings of the study overall: The larger-cohort validation was restricted to a single TCR beta V-J rearrangement rather than whole repertoires.

Sequencing used tumor-infiltrating naive CD4+ T cells sorted from the breast tumor. Stated subset: naive CD4+ T cells, CD4+CD45RA+CD25-. The receptor was derived from a female donor with breast cancer. This chain links TRBV7-9 with TRBJ2-1, with 8 positions matching TRBD2. The CDR3 protein is CASSLGRVAGFRDEQFF. The CDR3, as DNA: TGTGCCAGCAGCTTAGGCAGGGTAGCGGGATTCAGGGATGAGCAGTTCTTC.